A selection of T cell receptor beta chains follows, all from one sample in a study of identical twins. Via MiXCR, TCRdb re-called the 5' RACE reads, giving one row per CDR3 protein. The data show 540,000 or so distinct CDR3 sequences, 20% to 25% seen once. The same sample was also studied in work on yellow fever vaccine responses in identical twins.

The specimen was CD4+ T cells sorted from blood. The receptors originated from a woman aged 18-30 years in good health. CDR3s include the opening cysteine and the closing phenylalanine or tryptophan. D genes are given only for firm matches. Clone size is given for some rows only: seen once, a few or many times, or a class if the clone is expanded.

D: NA; size: NA; V: TRBV5-5; J: TRBJ2-1; CDR3: CARSLGIYNEQFF
D: NA; size: NA; V: TRBV10-3; J: TRBJ2-5; CDR3: CAISESRGAHGGTQYF
D: NA; size: once; V: TRBV18; J: TRBJ2-3; CDR3: CASSPLSRELTDTQYF
D: TRBD2; size: few; V: TRBV4-1; J: TRBJ2-1; CDR3: CASSPTSGRPYNEQFF
D: NA; size: NA; V: TRBV7-6; J: TRBJ2-1; CDR3: CASSKGGSGVNNEQFF
D: TRBD2; size: NA; V: TRBV11-2; J: TRBJ2-3; CDR3: CASSLLWASGAPSTDTQYF
D: TRBD2; size: NA; V: TRBV11-3; J: TRBJ2-1; CDR3: CASSMGGSGPINEQFF
D: NA; size: few; V: TRBV2; J: TRBJ1-5; CDR3: CASSEGGLSNQPQHF
D: TRBD2; size: few; V: TRBV3-1; J: TRBJ2-1; CDR3: CASSQSGRGNEQFF
D: NA; size: NA; V: TRBV10-3; J: TRBJ1-1; CDR3: CAISSLARGNTEAFF
D: NA; size: NA; V: TRBV6-1; J: TRBJ1-5; CDR3: CASSERQVGQPQHF
D: NA; size: NA; V: TRBV2; J: TRBJ1-4; CDR3: CASSGVSTEKLFF
D: NA; size: few; V: TRBV19; J: TRBJ1-5; CDR3: CASRNLNSNQPQHF
D: NA; size: NA; V: TRBV10-2; J: TRBJ2-1; CDR3: CASSNGQPGAHEQFF
D: NA; size: NA; V: TRBV15; J: TRBJ2-4; CDR3: CATSRRGGTNPGNIQYF
D: TRBD1; size: few; V: TRBV6-1; J: TRBJ2-2; CDR3: CASRRTGSTGELFF
D: NA; size: few; V: TRBV6-5; J: TRBJ2-3; CDR3: CASSYGGYTDTQYF
D: TRBD2; size: few; V: TRBV3-1; J: TRBJ2-1; CDR3: CASSQERLAGDNEQFF
D: TRBD1; size: NA; V: TRBV29-1; J: TRBJ1-1; CDR3: CSVPGQGRPTEAFF
D: TRBD1; size: NA; V: TRBV4-1; J: TRBJ2-7; CDR3: CASSQPGQKYEQYF
D: NA; size: NA; V: TRBV28; J: TRBJ2-1; CDR3: CASSFPGRFINGQFF
D: NA; size: NA; V: TRBV6-6; J: TRBJ2-1; CDR3: CAGGGRLNEQFF
D: NA; size: NA; V: TRBV5-5; J: TRBJ2-1; CDR3: CASSPYVQGQYNEQFF
D: NA; size: few; V: TRBV9; J: TRBJ2-7; CDR3: CASSVGPIPSYEQYF
D: NA; size: NA; V: TRBV20-1; J: TRBJ2-3; CDR3: CSAHSGSADTQYF
D: TRBD1; size: NA; V: TRBV12-5; J: TRBJ2-1; CDR3: CASGPKGTAYNEQFF
D: NA; size: NA; V: TRBV5-5; J: TRBJ1-4; CDR3: CASSQGAGRGEKLFF
D: NA; size: NA; V: TRBV2; J: TRBJ2-7; CDR3: CASSKQGGPSYEQYF
D: TRBD1; size: NA; V: TRBV27; J: TRBJ1-6; CDR3: CASSSGSDRDNSPLHF
D: NA; size: NA; V: TRBV3-1; J: TRBJ2-2; CDR3: CASSPPTRPTGELFF
D: NA; size: NA; V: TRBV4-2; J: TRBJ2-7; CDR3: CASSQGVGEGSKQYF
D: TRBD2; size: NA; V: TRBV5-5; J: TRBJ2-3; CDR3: CASSPLAGDLTDTQYF
D: TRBD2; size: few; V: TRBV10-3; J: TRBJ2-3; CDR3: CAMSGTSGPDTQYF
D: TRBD2; size: NA; V: TRBV28; J: TRBJ2-3; CDR3: CASSPGLAYSTDTQYF
D: NA; size: few; V: TRBV7-2; J: TRBJ2-7; CDR3: CASRRAGSSYEQYF
D: NA; size: NA; V: TRBV5-1; J: TRBJ2-5; CDR3: CASSTVPRSQETQYF
D: NA; size: NA; V: TRBV11-2; J: TRBJ1-6; CDR3: CASSLDRVRNSPLHF
D: TRBD1; size: few; V: TRBV20-1; J: TRBJ1-1; CDR3: CSAPGQGATEAFF
D: NA; size: few; V: TRBV19; J: TRBJ1-5; CDR3: CATPAEGFCDQPQHF
D: NA; size: few; V: TRBV6-5; J: TRBJ1-1; CDR3: CASSNGENTEAFF
D: TRBD2; size: NA; V: TRBV20-1; J: TRBJ2-3; CDR3: CSASPTSGSFIDTQYF
D: NA; size: NA; V: TRBV14; J: TRBJ2-1; CDR3: CASSEQQGEQFF
D: TRBD2; size: NA; V: TRBV12-3/TRBV12-4; J: TRBJ2-5; CDR3: CASSWTSGSFGETQYF
D: TRBD2; size: NA; V: TRBV4-1; J: TRBJ2-1; CDR3: CASSLGRGGAGYNEQFF
D: NA; size: many; V: TRBV20-1; J: TRBJ2-4; CDR3: CSARFGGTKNIQYF
D: NA; size: NA; V: TRBV10-3; J: TRBJ2-2; CDR3: CAIGIGAGELFF
D: NA; size: few; V: TRBV12-3/TRBV12-4; J: TRBJ2-3; CDR3: CASSKAAGTHTDTQYF
D: TRBD1; size: few; V: TRBV5-1; J: TRBJ1-6; CDR3: CASSAEPGQYNSPLHF
D: NA; size: NA; V: TRBV9; J: TRBJ1-1; CDR3: CASSLGVSPNTEAFF
D: NA; size: few; V: TRBV7-9; J: TRBJ2-1; CDR3: CASSLRFASSYNEQFF
D: NA; size: few; V: TRBV24-1; J: TRBJ2-1; CDR3: CATSDLADRNEQFF
D: NA; size: few; V: TRBV20-1; J: TRBJ2-1; CDR3: CSARGQHNEQFF
D: TRBD2; size: few; V: TRBV5-1; J: TRBJ2-3; CDR3: CASSLYALAGGASTDTQYF
D: NA; size: few; V: TRBV12-3/TRBV12-4; J: TRBJ1-5; CDR3: CASCPGTPNQPQHF
D: NA; size: few; V: TRBV7-3; J: TRBJ2-2; CDR3: CASSLWDTGELFF